This T cell receptor (beta chain) originates from a study of Ad26.COV2.S vaccination and SARS-CoV-2 variants. The CDR3 has 16 residues. Trimming stripped 0 bases from V and 2 bases from J, with 11 bases between. CDR1 and CDR2 (germline): MNHEY, SVGAGI. Study results and limitations: Spike-specific CD8+ and CD4+ T cell responses reportedly showed substantial breadth after vaccination. It was found that vaccine and placebo recipients had similar non-spike TCR breadth.

With respect to this clone: Its specificity is not known.

Repertoires were generated with immunoSEQ multiplex PCR, while TCRdb's copy carries only in-frame clones and drops some. The profile covers about 680,000 clones, with 70% to 90% appearing a single time and about 1.5% taken by the ten largest. Treatment noted: over 15 received Ad26.COV2.S at low or high dose, single or two shots; roughly 5 received placebo; per-sample allocation not given. The investigators took samples on day 63 after the first vaccine or placebo injection. Boston supplied an adult donor aged 18-55 years. The clonotype comes from a person aged 18-60 years who received the Ad26.COV2.S COVID-19 vaccine or a placebo. This rearrangement joins TRBV6-5 to TRBJ1-3; TRBD1 is a possible D gene (5 bases). Sequences were derived from peripheral blood, sampled in a trial of Ad26.COV2.S vaccine versus placebo. CDR3 residues: CASSYSTALTGNTIYF. As DNA, the CDR3 is TGTGCCAGCAGTTACTCGACAGCCCTTACTGGAAACACCATATATTTT.